One and the same sample provided the 32 T cell receptor beta chains below, sequenced in a study of T cells in narcolepsy. Generated by immunoSEQ multiplex PCR, the TCRdb table keeps only in-frame clones and is missing some. The data contain tens of thousands of clones, roughly four fifths of them singletons. Sequences were obtained from CD45RA- memory CD4+ T cells from PBMCs. The receptors come from a human donor with narcolepsy.

V and J are TRBV6-6 and TRBJ2-1; 7 bases fit TRBD1. Germline loops: CDR1 MNHNY, CDR2 SVGAGI (reference sequence). The V and J ends lost 2 bases and 4 bases, in that order; junction bases with no gene match: 2. This CDR3 is built from 14 residues. Here the CDR3 reads CASSYEGAYNEQFF. The CDR3, as DNA: TGTGCCAGCAGTTACGAGGGGGCTTACAATGAGCAGTTCTTC.

This clone appeared once. V is TRBV6-1 and J is TRBJ2-7; 9 bases are shared with TRBD2. This CDR3 comprises 12 residues. CDR1 is MNHNS, CDR2 SASEGT, per germline. The ends lost 8 bases at V and 2 bases at J; junction bases unmatched: 1. CDR3: CASASGAYEQYF. CDR3 DNA: TGTGCCAGCGCTAGCGGGGCCTACGAGCAGTACTTC.

V usage is TRBV19 and J usage is TRBJ2-5; D is perhaps TRBD1 (7 bases). V lost 5 bases and J 9 bases, leaving 22 bases between the germline ends. The CDR3 is 15 residues long. Germline V CDR1 and CDR2: LNHDA, SQIVND (reference sequence). The CDR3 nucleotides read TGTGCCAGTAGTTCACTCGGACAGGCAAGGGGGGCCCAGTACTTC. As protein: CASSSLGQARGAQYF. Full variable domain (missing parts from reference TRBV19 and TRBJ2-5): DGGITQSPKYLFRKEGQNVTLSCEQNLNHDAMYWYRQDPGQGLRLIYYSQIVNDFQKGDIAEGYSVSREKKESFPLTVTSAQKNPTAFYLCASSSLGQARGAQYFGPGTRLLVL.

The genes are TRBV10-3 and TRBJ2-1; TRBD1 is a possible D gene (5 bases). CDR3 length: 13 amino acids. With 10 bases removed from V and 3 bases from J, the gap between germline ends came to 13 bases. Germline assignment: CDR1 ENHRY and CDR2 SYGVKD. The CDR3 region is CATEGTGYNEQFF. The CDR3 bases are TGTGCCACGGAAGGCACAGGCTACAATGAGCAGTTCTTC.

The V call is TRBV6-5, the J call TRBJ2-7; the D is unclear. The V gene lost 3 bases and the J gene lost 0 bases, with 12 bases spanning the gap. The CDR3 contains 15 residues. From germline, CDR1 is MNHEY and CDR2 SVGAGI. The CDR3 spells CASSYSFVGSYEQYF. CDR3 in DNA: TGTGCCAGCAGTTATTCATTCGTCGGCTCCTACGAGCAGTACTTC.

J is TRBJ2-3 and V is TRBV7-3; tentatively, D is TRBD1 (6 bases). V was cut by 1 base and J by 6 bases, with 11 bases left in between. The germline V gene encodes CDR1 SGHTA and CDR2 FQGTGA. The CDR3 has 14 amino acids. CDR3: CASSLRGGEDTQYF. The CDR3 region has the DNA TGTGCCAGCAGCTTAAGAGGGGGTGAGGATACGCAGTATTTT.

For this clone: Other DNA sequences in the same sample also yield this CDR3. The chain joins TRBV6-5 to TRBJ2-2; 13 nucleotides match TRBD2. The J segment lost 4 bases and the V segment lost 6 bases, leaving 2 bases of the junction unmatched. This CDR3 is built from 15 residues. Looked up from germline, CDR1 is MNHEY and CDR2 is SVGAGI. The CDR3 protein is CASRLAGGSTGELFF. The DNA for the CDR3 is TGTGCCAGCAGACTAGCGGGAGGGAGCACCGGGGAGCTGTTTTTT.

The chain recombines TRBV7-2 with TRBJ2-7; D unclear. V was pared by 5 bases and J by 2 bases, with 13 bases between. This CDR3 is 14 amino acids long. CDR1 and CDR2 from the germline V gene are SGHTA and FQGNSA. CDR3 sequence reads: CASSPLFHTYEQYF. CDR3 nucleotide sequence: TGTGCCAGCAGCCCCTTATTTCACACCTACGAGCAGTACTTC.

The V gene is TRBV28, the J gene TRBJ2-5; 12 bases agree with TRBD2. After removal of 10 bases from V and 4 bases from J, the junction contained 7 bases not matched to a gene. The length of the CDR3 is 14 residues. The V gene's germline CDR1 is MDHEN and CDR2 SYDVKM. The CDR3 spells CAIRTSGTGETQYF. In DNA form, the CDR3 reads TGTGCCATCCGGACTAGCGGGACGGGAGAGACCCAGTACTTC.

There are a few counts of this clone. This chain uses TRBV6-4 with TRBJ1-5; 7 nucleotides align to TRBD1. Germline V lookup: CDR1 MRHNA, CDR2 SNTAGT. After removal of 5 bases from V and 5 bases from J, the junction contained 3 bases not matched to a gene. This CDR3 is 13 amino acids long. For the CDR3, the DNA is TGTGCCAGCAGTAGGGACAGAGATCAGCCCCAGCATTTT. Protein sequence: CASSRDRDQPQHF.

The chain employs TRBV9 and TRBJ1-6; no clear D gene. The CDR3 consists of 17 residues. Trimming removed 0 bases at V and 10 bases at J, with 20 bases between. Per the germline V gene, CDR1 is SGDLS and CDR2 is YYNGEE. The CDR3 sequence is CASSVEIAGTSGSPLHF. As DNA, the CDR3 is TGTGCCAGCAGCGTAGAGATCGCGGGTACAAGTGGGTCACCCCTCCACTTT.

Comment on this clone: The sample has other DNA sequences that encode this CDR3 too. V and J are TRBV4-3 and TRBJ2-1; 13 positions match TRBD2. CDR1 is LGHNA and CDR2 is YSLEER in the germline V gene. The CDR3 contains 17 residues. V was clipped by 1 base and J by 6 bases; unmatched bases: 6. CDR3 sequence reads: CASSQATGLAGSNEQFF. The CDR3 DNA is TGCGCCAGCAGCCAAGCCACGGGACTAGCGGGGTCCAATGAGCAGTTCTTC.

Only a few counts were recorded for this clone. This chain links TRBV11-3 with TRBJ2-3; 10 positions match TRBD2. Germline CDR1 and CDR2: SGHNT and YENEEA. Trimming removed 2 bases from V and 4 bases from J; junction bases left unmatched: 3. The CDR3 covers 15 residues. The CDR3 is CASSLSGRGADTQYF. DNA of the CDR3: TGTGCCAGCAGCTTAAGCGGGAGGGGCGCAGATACGCAGTATTTT.

The gene calls are TRBV28 and TRBJ1-5; perhaps TRBD1 as D (5 bases). This CDR3 contains 14 residues. The germline V gene encodes CDR1 MDHEN and CDR2 SYDVKM. V lost 6 bases, J lost 6 bases, and 15 bases lay in between. CDR3 sequence (DNA): TGTGCCAGCAGCCCCCAGGGATGGAGTCAGCCCCAGCATTTT. Amino acid sequence: CASSPQGWSQPQHF.

The J gene is TRBJ2-1, the V gene TRBV11-3; D ambiguous. Germline loops: CDR1 SGHNT, CDR2 YENEEA. The CDR3 is 13 amino acids. V was shortened by 3 bases and J by 7 bases, with 10 bases between the two germline ends. CDR3: CASSLGSDNEQFF. CDR3 sequence (DNA): TGTGCCAGCAGCTTGGGCAGCGATAATGAGCAGTTCTTC.

The chain joins TRBV27 to TRBJ1-1; no firm D call. This CDR3 contains 12 residues. Germline CDR1 reads MNHEY; CDR2 reads SMNVEV (reference sequence). V was cut by 7 bases and J by 9 bases, with 15 bases left in between. The CDR3 sequence is CASNTNGQKAFF. The CDR3 DNA reads TGTGCCAGCAACACCAATGGGCAGAAAGCTTTCTTT.

As regards this clone: The same CDR3 arises from other DNA sequences in this sample as well. The V call is TRBV5-1, the J call TRBJ2-1, with 15 nucleotides matching TRBD2. The V gene end was trimmed by 5 bases and the J gene end by 4 bases; junction bases not matched to a gene: 7. The CDR3 totals 17 residues. In germline, CDR1 is SGHRS, CDR2 YFSETQ. The CDR3 DNA follows: TGCGCCAGCAGTTGGACTAGCGGGAGGGCGGGGTACAATGAGCAGTTCTTC. Its protein is CASSWTSGRAGYNEQFF.

The V gene is TRBV5-1, the J gene TRBJ2-1, with D possibly being TRBD2 (6 bases). Trimming shortened V by 1 base and J by 5 bases, and 13 bases separated the two germline ends. The CDR3 covers 15 residues. Germline CDR1 reads SGHRS; CDR2 reads YFSETQ. The CDR3 region is CASSLIGGKNNEQFF. As DNA, the CDR3 is TGCGCCAGCAGCTTGATTGGCGGGAAAAACAATGAGCAGTTCTTC.

As for this clone: A junction boundary mismatches the germline segment, possibly from a read error. The rearrangement joins TRBV7-7 to TRBJ1-1; the D is unclear. Per the germline V gene, CDR1 is SSHAT and CDR2 is FNYEAQ (reference sequence). The CDR3 spans 13 residues. DNA of the CDR3: TGTGCTAGCAGCTTAAGGCGGGACACTGAAGCTTTCTTT. Protein product: CASSLRRDTEAFF.

This chain uses TRBV2 with TRBJ2-5, with TRBD2 matching over 7 bases. After removal of 4 bases from V and 0 bases from J, the junction contained 5 bases not matched to a gene. Germline values: CDR1 SNHLY, CDR2 FYNNEI. This CDR3 has 15 residues. The CDR3 loop reads CASSGSRGDQETQYF. CDR3 sequence (DNA): TGTGCCAGCAGTGGGTCACGGGGGGACCAAGAGACCCAGTACTTC.

The CDR3 spells CASSPQTPGLAGVSPNEQYF. The CDR3 coding sequence is TGTGCCAGCAGCCCGCAAACACCGGGACTAGCGGGTGTATCACCTAACGAGCAGTACTTC. The J gene is TRBJ2-7, the V gene TRBV9, with 12 bases identical to TRBD2. The trim removed 4 bases at V and 5 bases at J, leaving 22 bases unmatched. CDR1 and CDR2 from the germline V gene are SGDLS and YYNGEE. The CDR3 length is 20 residues.

The rearrangement joins TRBV11-2 to TRBJ1-2, with D unclear. The CDR3 is 15 residues long. Deletions cut 5 bases from V and 2 bases from J, with 15 bases between. The germline V gene encodes CDR1 SGHAT and CDR2 FQNNGV. The CDR3 spells CASSANDLANYGYTF. CDR3 bases: TGTGCCAGCAGCGCCAACGATCTGGCAAACTATGGCTACACCTTC. The variable domain in full, completed from reference TRBV11-2 and TRBJ1-2, reads EAGVAQSPRYKIIEKRQSVAFWCNPISGHATLYWYQQILGQGPKLLIQFQNNGVVDDSQLPKDRFSAERLKGVDSTLKIQPAKLEDSAVYLCASSANDLANYGYTFGSGTRLTVV.

The V gene is TRBV6-5, the J gene TRBJ1-1, with D unclear. CDR1 MNHEY and CDR2 SVGAGI come from the germline V gene. The CDR3 is 13 residues long. V lost 2 bases to trimming and J lost 3 bases, with 7 bases between them. CDR3 residues: CASSYIVDTEAFF. The CDR3 region has the DNA TGTGCCAGCAGTTACATCGTGGACACTGAAGCTTTCTTT.

This clone has only one observation. This chain uses TRBV19 with TRBJ2-7; the D is unclear. Trimming cost V 3 bases and J 5 bases, with 14 bases left between them. The CDR3 has 14 residues. Germline V CDR1 and CDR2: LNHDA, SQIVND (reference sequence). The CDR3 here is CASSIGRALDEQYF. The DNA for the CDR3 is TGTGCCAGTAGTATCGGCCGGGCCCTCGACGAGCAGTACTTC.

Notes on this clone: The junction differs from germline at one of its ends, possibly a read error. CDR3 protein: CASSAIGGGTEASF. In DNA, the CDR3 is TGCGCCAGCAGCGCAATCGGGGGTGGAACTGAAGCTTCCTTT. This chain links TRBV5-1 with TRBJ1-1; D is possibly TRBD1 (5 bases). The CDR3 totals 14 residues. From germline, CDR1 is SGHRS and CDR2 YFSETQ.

V gene TRBV10-3 combines with J gene TRBJ1-2; 7 positions match TRBD1. The V gene end was trimmed by 9 bases and the J gene end by 8 bases; junction bases not matched to a gene: 15. Looked up from germline, CDR1 is ENHRY and CDR2 is SYGVKD. The CDR3 loop spans 14 amino acids. In nucleotides, the CDR3 is TGTGCCATTTCGATGAACAGGGGTGGCGGGGGCTACACCTTC. Translated: CAISMNRGGGGYTF.

The rearrangement joins TRBV6-6 to TRBJ2-7, with D unclear. The germline gives CDR1 MNHNY, CDR2 SVGAGI (reference sequence). Trimming left V 8 bases short and J 6 bases short, with 11 bases between. CDR3 length equals 11 residues. Here the CDR3 reads CASGLGGEQYF. For the CDR3, the DNA is TGTGCCAGCGGTTTGGGTGGCGAGCAGTACTTC.

The chain has TRBV5-1 and TRBJ2-5; D is uncertain. The tail of the sequence fits TRBJ2-7 better, so the J call may be wrong. There are 13 residues in the CDR3. Germline CDR1 and CDR2: SGHRS and YFSETQ. The CDR3 DNA reads as TGCGCCAGCAGAGCTGGCGGATACTACGAGCAGTACTTC. This codes for CASRAGGYYEQYF.

V gene TRBV7-9 combines with J gene TRBJ2-5; a weak D match, TRBD2 (5 bases). Deletions cut 8 bases from V and 5 bases from J, with 18 bases between. Germline V gene lookup returns CDR1 SEHNR and CDR2 FQNEAQ (reference sequence). The CDR3 totals 14 residues. Here the CDR3 reads CASFSAGDRETQYF. The CDR3 DNA is TGTGCCAGCTTCAGCGCGGGCGACCGGGAGACCCAGTACTTC.

This clone was seen a handful of times. This sequence joins TRBV7-2 and TRBJ2-2; D is unclear. Germline CDR1 and CDR2: SGHTA and FQGNSA. The CDR3 loop spans 16 amino acids. V gave up 5 bases and J gave up 4 bases, with 17 bases separating them. CDR3 bases: TGTGCCAGCAGCCGACCCCCAAGGTCCGGCACCGGGGAGCTGTTTTTT. This encodes CASSRPPRSGTGELFF.

The V call is TRBV7-2, the J call TRBJ2-3, with 9 bases that match TRBD2. J lost 3 bases, V lost 5 bases, and 9 bases had no gene match. CDR1 is SGHTA, CDR2 FQGNSA, per germline. This CDR3 spans 16 amino acids. The CDR3 coding sequence is TGTGCCAGCAGCGATCGCGGGGGGGCGAGTACAGATACGCAGTATTTT. It is translated as CASSDRGGASTDTQYF.

This sequence joins TRBV27 and TRBJ2-4; 8 bases fit TRBD2. CDR1 and CDR2 (germline): MNHEY, SMNVEV (reference sequence). This CDR3 comprises 14 residues. V was clipped by 0 bases and J by 6 bases; unmatched bases: 1. The CDR3 here is CASSLSGLGNIQYF. For the CDR3, the DNA is TGTGCCAGCAGTTTATCGGGACTAGGAAACATTCAGTACTTC.